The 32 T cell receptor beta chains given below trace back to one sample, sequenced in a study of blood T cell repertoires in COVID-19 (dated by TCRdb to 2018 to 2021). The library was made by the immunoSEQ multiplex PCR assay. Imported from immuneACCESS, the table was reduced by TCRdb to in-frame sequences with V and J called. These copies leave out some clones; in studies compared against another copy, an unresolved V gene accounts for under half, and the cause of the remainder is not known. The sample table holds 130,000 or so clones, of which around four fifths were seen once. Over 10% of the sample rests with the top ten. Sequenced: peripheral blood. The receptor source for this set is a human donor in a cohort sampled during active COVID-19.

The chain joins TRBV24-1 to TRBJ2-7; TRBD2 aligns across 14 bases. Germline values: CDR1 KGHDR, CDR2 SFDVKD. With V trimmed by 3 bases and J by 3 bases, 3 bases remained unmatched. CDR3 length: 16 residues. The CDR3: CATSDPGTSGGYEQYF. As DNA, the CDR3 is TGTGCCACCAGTGATCCCGGGACTAGCGGGGGCTACGAGCAGTACTTC.

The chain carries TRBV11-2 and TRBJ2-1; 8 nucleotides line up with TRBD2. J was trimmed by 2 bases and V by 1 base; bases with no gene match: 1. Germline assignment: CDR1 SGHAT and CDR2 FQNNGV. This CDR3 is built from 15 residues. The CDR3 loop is CASSLVGGAYNEQFF. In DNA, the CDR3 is TGTGCCAGCAGCTTAGTCGGGGGGGCCTACAATGAGCAGTTCTTC. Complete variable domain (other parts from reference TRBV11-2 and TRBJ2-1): EAGVAQSPRYKIIEKRQSVAFWCNPISGHATLYWYQQILGQGPKLLIQFQNNGVVDDSQLPKDRFSAERLKGVDSTLKIQPAKLEDSAVYLCASSLVGGAYNEQFFGPGTRLTVL.

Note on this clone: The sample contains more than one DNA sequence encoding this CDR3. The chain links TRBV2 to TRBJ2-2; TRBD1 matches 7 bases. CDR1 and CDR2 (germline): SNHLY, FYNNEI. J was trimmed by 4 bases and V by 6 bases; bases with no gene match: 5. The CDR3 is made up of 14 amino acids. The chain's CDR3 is CASRDRVGTGELFF. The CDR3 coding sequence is TGTGCCAGCAGAGACAGGGTGGGCACCGGGGAGCTGTTTTTT.

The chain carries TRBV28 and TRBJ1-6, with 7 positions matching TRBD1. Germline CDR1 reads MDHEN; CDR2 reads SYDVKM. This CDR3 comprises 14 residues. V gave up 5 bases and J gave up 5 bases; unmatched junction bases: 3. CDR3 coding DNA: TGTGCCAGCAGTCCGACAGGGAATAATTCACCCCTCCACTTT. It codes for CASSPTGNNSPLHF.

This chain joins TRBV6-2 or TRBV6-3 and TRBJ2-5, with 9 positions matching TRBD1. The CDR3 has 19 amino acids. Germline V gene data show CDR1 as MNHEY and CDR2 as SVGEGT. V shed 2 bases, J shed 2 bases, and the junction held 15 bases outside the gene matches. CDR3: CASSYRTGGSRGYQETQYF. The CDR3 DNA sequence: TGTGCCAGCAGTTACCGAACAGGGGGCTCGCGGGGGTATCAAGAGACCCAGTACTTC.

The CDR3: CASSQTSGQGTYNEQFF. The CDR3 DNA sequence: TGCGCCAGCAGCCAAACATCGGGGCAGGGGACCTACAATGAGCAGTTCTTC. The gene calls are TRBV4-1 and TRBJ2-1; D might be TRBD1 (6 bases). The germline gives CDR1 MGHRA, CDR2 YSYEKL. The CDR3 runs to 17 residues. Trimming took 2 bases from V and 2 from J, leaving 16 bases between them.

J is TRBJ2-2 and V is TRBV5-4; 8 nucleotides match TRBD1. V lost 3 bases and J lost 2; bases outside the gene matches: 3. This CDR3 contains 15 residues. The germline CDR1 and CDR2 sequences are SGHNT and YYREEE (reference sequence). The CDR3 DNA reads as TGTGCCAGCAGCTGGACAGGGTCCAACACCGGGGAGCTGTTTTTT. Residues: CASSWTGSNTGELFF.

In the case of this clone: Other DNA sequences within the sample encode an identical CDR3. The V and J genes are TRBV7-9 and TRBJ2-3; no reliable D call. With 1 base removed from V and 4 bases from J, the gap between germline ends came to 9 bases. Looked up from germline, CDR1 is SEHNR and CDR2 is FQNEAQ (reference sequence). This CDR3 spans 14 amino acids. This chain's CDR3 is CASSLGLDADTQYF. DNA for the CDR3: TGTGCCAGCAGCTTAGGGCTAGATGCAGATACGCAGTATTTT.

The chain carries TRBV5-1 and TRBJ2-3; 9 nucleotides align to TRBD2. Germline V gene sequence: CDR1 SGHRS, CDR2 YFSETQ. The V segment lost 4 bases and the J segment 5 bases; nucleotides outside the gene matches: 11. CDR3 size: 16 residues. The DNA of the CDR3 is TGCGCCAGCAGCCAGATTGCGGGGGGGACTGGAGATACGCAGTATTTT. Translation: CASSQIAGGTGDTQYF.

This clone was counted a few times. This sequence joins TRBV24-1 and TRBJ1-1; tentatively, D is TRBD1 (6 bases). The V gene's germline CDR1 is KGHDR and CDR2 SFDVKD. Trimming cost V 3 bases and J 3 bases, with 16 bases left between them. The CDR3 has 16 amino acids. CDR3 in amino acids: CATSDELWGGYTEAFF. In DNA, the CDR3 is TGTGCCACCAGTGATGAGTTGTGGGGGGGCTACACTGAAGCTTTCTTT.

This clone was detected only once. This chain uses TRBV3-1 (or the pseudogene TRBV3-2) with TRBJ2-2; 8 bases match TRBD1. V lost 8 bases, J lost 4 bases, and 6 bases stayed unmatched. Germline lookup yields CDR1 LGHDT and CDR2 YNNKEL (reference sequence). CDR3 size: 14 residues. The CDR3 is CASVDRGTTGELFF. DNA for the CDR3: TGTGCCAGCGTCGACAGGGGTACCACCGGGGAGCTGTTTTTT.

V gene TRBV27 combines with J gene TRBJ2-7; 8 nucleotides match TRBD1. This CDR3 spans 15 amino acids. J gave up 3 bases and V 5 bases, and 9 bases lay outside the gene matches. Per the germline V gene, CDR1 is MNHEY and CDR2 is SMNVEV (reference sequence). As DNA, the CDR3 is TGTGCCAGCAGTCCGCCAGGGGGCGTTGGCTACGAGCAGTACTTC. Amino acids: CASSPPGGVGYEQYF.

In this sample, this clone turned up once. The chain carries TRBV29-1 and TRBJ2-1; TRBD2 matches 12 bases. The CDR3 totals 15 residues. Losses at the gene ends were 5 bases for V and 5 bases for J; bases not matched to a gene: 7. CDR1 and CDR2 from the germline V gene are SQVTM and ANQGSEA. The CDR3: CSVPPLAGGHNEQFF. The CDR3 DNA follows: TGCAGCGTTCCCCCCCTAGCGGGGGGGCACAATGAGCAGTTCTTC.

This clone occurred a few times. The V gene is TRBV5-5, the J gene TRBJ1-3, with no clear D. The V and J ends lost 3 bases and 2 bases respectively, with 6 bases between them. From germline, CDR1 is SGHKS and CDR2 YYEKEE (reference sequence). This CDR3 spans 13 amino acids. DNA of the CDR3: TGTGCCAGCAGCTCAGTTCCTGGAAACACCATATATTTT. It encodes CASSSVPGNTIYF.

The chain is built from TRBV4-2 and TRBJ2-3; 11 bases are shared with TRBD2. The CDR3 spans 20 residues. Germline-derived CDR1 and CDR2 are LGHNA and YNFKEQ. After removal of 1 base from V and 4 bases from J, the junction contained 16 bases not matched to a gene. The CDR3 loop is CASSQGRGASGGHVADTQYF. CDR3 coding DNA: TGTGCCAGCAGCCAAGGCCGTGGCGCTAGCGGGGGGCACGTCGCAGATACGCAGTATTTT.

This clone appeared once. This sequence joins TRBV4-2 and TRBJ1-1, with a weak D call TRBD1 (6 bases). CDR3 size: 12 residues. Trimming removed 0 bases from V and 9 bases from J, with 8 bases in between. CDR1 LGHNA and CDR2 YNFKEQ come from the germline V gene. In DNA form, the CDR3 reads TGTGCCAGCAGCCAAGATACAGGGAAAGCTTTCTTT. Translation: CASSQDTGKAFF.

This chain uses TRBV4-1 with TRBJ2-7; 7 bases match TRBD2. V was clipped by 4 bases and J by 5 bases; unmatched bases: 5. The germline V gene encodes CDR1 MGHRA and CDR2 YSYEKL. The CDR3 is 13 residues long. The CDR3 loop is CASSRGGVDEQYF. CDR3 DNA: TGCGCCAGCAGCCGGGGGGGAGTCGACGAGCAGTACTTC.

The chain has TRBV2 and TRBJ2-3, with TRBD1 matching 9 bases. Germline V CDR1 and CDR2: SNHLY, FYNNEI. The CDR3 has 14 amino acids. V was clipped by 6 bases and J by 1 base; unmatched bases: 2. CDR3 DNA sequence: TGTGCCAGCAGCTGGACAGGGGGCACAGATACGCAGTATTTT. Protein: CASSWTGGTDTQYF.

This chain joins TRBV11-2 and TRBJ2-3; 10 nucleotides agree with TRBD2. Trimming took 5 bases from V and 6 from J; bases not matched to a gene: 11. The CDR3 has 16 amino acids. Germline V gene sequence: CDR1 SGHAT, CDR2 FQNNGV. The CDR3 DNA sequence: TGTGCCAGCAGCCTAGCCAGCGGGGGGGGATGGGATACGCAGTATTTT. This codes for CASSLASGGGWDTQYF.

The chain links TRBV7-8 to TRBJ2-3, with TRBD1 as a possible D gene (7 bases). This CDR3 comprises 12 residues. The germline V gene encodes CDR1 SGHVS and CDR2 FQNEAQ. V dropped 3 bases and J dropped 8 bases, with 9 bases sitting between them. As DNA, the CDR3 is TGTGCCAGCAGCTTGCAGGGGGGTACGCAGTATTTT. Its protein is CASSLQGGTQYF.

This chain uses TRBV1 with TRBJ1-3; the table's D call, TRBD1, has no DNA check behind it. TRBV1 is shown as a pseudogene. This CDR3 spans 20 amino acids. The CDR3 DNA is TGCACCAGCAGCCAAGATCTTCTCCCGGGACAGGCCAACTCTGGAAACACCATATATTTT. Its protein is CTSSQDLLPGQANSGNTIYF.

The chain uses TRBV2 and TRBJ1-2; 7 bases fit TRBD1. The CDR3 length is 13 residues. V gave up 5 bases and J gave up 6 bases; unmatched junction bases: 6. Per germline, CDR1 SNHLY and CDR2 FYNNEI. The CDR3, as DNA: TGTGCCAGCAGTATCGACAGGGCTAATGGCTACACCTTC. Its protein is CASSIDRANGYTF.

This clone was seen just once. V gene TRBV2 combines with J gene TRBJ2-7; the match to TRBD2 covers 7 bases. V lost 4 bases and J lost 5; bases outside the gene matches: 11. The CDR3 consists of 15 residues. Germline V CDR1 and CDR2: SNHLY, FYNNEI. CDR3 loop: CASSGDAGGKNEQYF. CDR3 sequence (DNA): TGTGCCAGCAGTGGGGACGCCGGGGGGAAAAACGAGCAGTACTTC. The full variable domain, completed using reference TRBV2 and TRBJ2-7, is EPEVTQTPSHQVTQMGQEVILRCVPISNHLYFYWYRQILGQKVEFLVSFYNNEISEKSEIFDDQFSVERPDGSNFTLKIRSTKLEDSAMYFCASSGDAGGKNEQYFGPGTRLTVT.

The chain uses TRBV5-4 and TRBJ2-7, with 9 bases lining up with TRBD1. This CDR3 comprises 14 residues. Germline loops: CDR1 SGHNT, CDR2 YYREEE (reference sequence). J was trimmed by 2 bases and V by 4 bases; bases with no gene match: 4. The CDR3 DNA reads TGTGCCAGCAGCGTAAGGGACAGGGCCTACGAGCAGTACTTC. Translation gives CASSVRDRAYEQYF.

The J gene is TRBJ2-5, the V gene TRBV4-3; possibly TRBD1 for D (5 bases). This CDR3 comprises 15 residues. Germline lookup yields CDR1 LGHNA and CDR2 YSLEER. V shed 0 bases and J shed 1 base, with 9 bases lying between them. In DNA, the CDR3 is TGCGCCAGCAGCCAAGATCTGGGGCCCCAAGAGACCCAGTACTTC. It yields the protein CASSQDLGPQETQYF.

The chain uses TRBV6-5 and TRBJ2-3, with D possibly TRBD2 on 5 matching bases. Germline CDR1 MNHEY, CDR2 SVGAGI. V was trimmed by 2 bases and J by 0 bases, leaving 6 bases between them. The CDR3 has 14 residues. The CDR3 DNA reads TGTGCCAGCAGTTACCGGACTAGCACAGATACGCAGTATTTT. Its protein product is CASSYRTSTDTQYF.

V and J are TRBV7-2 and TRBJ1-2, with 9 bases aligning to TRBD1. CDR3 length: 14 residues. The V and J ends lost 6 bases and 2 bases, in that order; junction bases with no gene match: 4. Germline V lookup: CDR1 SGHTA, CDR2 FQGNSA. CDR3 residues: CASSAGTGNYGYTF. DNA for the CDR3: TGTGCCAGCAGTGCCGGGACAGGGAACTATGGCTACACCTTC.

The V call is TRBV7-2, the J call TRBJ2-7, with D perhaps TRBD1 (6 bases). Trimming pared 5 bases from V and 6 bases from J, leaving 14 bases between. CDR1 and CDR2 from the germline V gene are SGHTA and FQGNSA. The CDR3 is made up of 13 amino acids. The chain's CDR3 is CASSRGQKGEQYF. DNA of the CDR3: TGTGCCAGCAGCCGTGGACAGAAGGGCGAGCAGTACTTC. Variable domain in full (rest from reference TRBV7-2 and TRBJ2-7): GAGVSQSPSNKVTEKGKDVELRCDPISGHTALYWYRQSLGQGLEFLIYFQGNSAPDKSGLPSDRFSAERTGGSVSTLTIQRTQQEDSAVYLCASSRGQKGEQYFGPGTRLTVT.

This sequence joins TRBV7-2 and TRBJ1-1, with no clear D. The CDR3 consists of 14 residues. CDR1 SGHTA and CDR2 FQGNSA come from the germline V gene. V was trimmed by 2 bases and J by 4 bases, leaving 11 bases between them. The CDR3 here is CASSLIGLVTEAFF. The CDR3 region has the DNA TGTGCCAGCAGCTTAATCGGGTTGGTCACTGAAGCTTTCTTT.

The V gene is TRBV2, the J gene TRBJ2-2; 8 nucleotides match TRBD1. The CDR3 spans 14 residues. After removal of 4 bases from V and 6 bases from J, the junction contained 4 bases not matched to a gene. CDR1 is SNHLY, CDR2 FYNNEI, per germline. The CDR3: CASSGTGKAGELFF. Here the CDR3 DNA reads TGTGCCAGCAGTGGGACAGGGAAGGCCGGGGAGCTGTTTTTT.

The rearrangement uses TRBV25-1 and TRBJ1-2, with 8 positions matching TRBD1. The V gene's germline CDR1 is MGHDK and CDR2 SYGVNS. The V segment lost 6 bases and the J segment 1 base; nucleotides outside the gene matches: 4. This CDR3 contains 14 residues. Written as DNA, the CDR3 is TGTGCCAGCAGCGGGACAGGTGGTAACTATGGCTACACCTTC. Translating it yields CASSGTGGNYGYTF.

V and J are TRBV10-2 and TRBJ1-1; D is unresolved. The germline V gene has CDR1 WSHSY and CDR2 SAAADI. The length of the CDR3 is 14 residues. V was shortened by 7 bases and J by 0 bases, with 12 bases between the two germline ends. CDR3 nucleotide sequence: TGCGCCAGCAACGAACCGGGGATGAACACTGAAGCTTTCTTT. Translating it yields CASNEPGMNTEAFF.